The source of this T cell receptor beta chain is a study of blood T cell repertoires in COVID-19. Original methodology: Quantification of nucleated cells was approximated via reference gene primer amplification. Clones were sequenced by immunoSEQ multiplex PCR, and TCRdb holds only the in-frame ones, with some missing. The DNA was the basis for D and trimming; V, J and clone size are from that table. The sample has 99,000 or so clones; about 79% are singletons. The sequencing input was peripheral blood. The clonotype was recovered from a woman older than 75 with active or convalescent COVID-19.

CDR3 coding DNA: TGTGCCAGCAGCTTAGACGCCAGAACAGATACGCAGTATTTT. It yields the protein CASSLDARTDTQYF. This sequence joins TRBV11-3 and TRBJ2-3; D is undetermined. Trimming took off 0 bases at V and 3 bases at J, with 7 bases between the two ends. The CDR3 loop spans 14 amino acids. The germline gives CDR1 SGHNT, CDR2 YENEEA.